This TCR beta chain was observed in a study of T cells in Graves' hyperthyroidism and ophthalmopathy. Whole-study findings and limits: The model anticipated ophthalmopathy a median 6.5 months pre-onset. Stable hyperthyroidism was separated from ophthalmopathy by a model based on 13 V-J features.

Not enrolled were patients with uncontrolled infection, other autoimmune disease, pregnancy or lactation. The CDR3 loop spans 20 amino acids. Germline CDR1 is LGHNA and CDR2 is YNFKEQ. The V and J ends lost 0 bases and 3 bases respectively, with 25 bases between them. As regards this clonotype: Its antigen is unidentified.

Amplification targeted TCR beta CDR3 regions from RNA transcripts. Carried out on the TCR CDR3, a first-round RT-PCR used the HTBI primer set. TCRdb reprocessed the multiplex PCR reads with MiXCR, giving one entry per CDR3 protein. The table shows about 590,000 distinct CDR3 sequences, with 15% to 18% occurring only once. This TCR was sampled from a woman in her thirties with Graves' hyperthyroidism. What was sequenced was blood. This chain connects TRBV4-2 to TRBJ2-3; D not resolved. CDR3 protein: CASSQELGGGAIGETDTQYF. CDR3 DNA: TGTGCCAGCAGCCAAGAGCTTGGCGGTGGAGCGATCGGTGAGACAGATACGCAGTATTTT.